Sequencing of this TCR beta chain was carried out in a study of T cell changes during pregnancy in multiple sclerosis. The protocol was immunoSEQ multiplex PCR, while the TCRdb copy is restricted to in-frame clones and leaves out a portion. The table lists 56,000 or so clones, roughly 92% of them singletons. This TCR derives from a female donor with multiple sclerosis, enrolled in a pregnancy study. This specimen was CD4+ T cells from peripheral blood mononuclear cells, taken in the third trimester of pregnancy.

This CDR3 reads CASSLTGTSYEQYF. The CDR3 nucleotides read TGTGCCAGCAGTTTGACAGGCACCTCCTACGAGCAGTACTTC. This rearrangement joins TRBV28 to TRBJ2-7; perhaps TRBD1 as D (6 bases). Trimming removed 3 bases at V and 0 bases at J, with 9 bases between. The CDR3 is 14 residues long. Germline CDR1 and CDR2: MDHEN and SYDVKM.